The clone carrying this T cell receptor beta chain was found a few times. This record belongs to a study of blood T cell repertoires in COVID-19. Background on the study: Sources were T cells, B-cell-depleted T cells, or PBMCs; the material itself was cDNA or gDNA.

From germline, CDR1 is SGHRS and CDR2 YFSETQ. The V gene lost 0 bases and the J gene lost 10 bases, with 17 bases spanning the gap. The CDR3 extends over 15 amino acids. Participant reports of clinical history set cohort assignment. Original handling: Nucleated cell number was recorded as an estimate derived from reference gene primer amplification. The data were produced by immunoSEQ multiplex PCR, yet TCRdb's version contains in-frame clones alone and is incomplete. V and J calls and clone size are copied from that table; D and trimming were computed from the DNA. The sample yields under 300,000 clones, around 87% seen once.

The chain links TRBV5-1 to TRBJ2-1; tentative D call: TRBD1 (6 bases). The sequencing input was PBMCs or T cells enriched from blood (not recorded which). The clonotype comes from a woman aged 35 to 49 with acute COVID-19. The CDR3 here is CASSLADRLIDEQFF. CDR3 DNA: TGCGCCAGCAGCTTGGCAGACAGGCTTATAGACGAGCAGTTCTTC.